The 10 T cell receptor beta chains below come from one sample, sequenced in a study of blood T cell repertoires in COVID-19. Data came from immunoSEQ multiplex PCR; TCRdb stores just in-frame clones and leaves some out. The sample has 400,000 to 450,000 clones; around 87% are singletons. Specimen: PBMCs or T cells enriched from blood (not recorded which). All receptors come from a man aged 25-45 years who had recovered from COVID-19.

The chain uses TRBV20-1 and TRBJ2-3, with D hard to call. Deletions cut 5 bases from V and 4 bases from J, with 7 bases between. Germline V gene sequence: CDR1 DFQATT, CDR2 SNEGSKA (reference sequence). The CDR3 is 11 residues long. Here the CDR3 reads CSAVNSDTQYF. Written as DNA, the CDR3 is TGCAGTGCTGTGAACTCAGATACGCAGTATTTT.

This clone was observed a handful of times. V is TRBV5-1 and J is TRBJ1-1; D is uncertain. Germline V gene lookup returns CDR1 SGHRS and CDR2 YFSETQ. V lost 0 bases to trimming and J lost 4 bases, with 10 bases between them. The CDR3 totals 14 residues. CDR3 residues: CASSLGGPSTEAFF. CDR3 bases: TGCGCCAGCAGCTTGGGCGGTCCGAGCACTGAAGCTTTCTTT. Using reference TRBV5-1 and TRBJ1-1 for the parts outside the CDR3, the full variable domain is KAGVTQTPRYLIKTRGQQVTLSCSPISGHRSVSWYQQTPGQGLQFLFEYFSETQRNKGNFPGRFSGRQFSNSRSEMNVSTLELGDSALYLCASSLGGPSTEAFFGQGTRLTVV.

The chain carries TRBV4-2 and TRBJ2-1; 7 bases fit TRBD2. Germline values: CDR1 LGHNA, CDR2 YNFKEQ. The CDR3 is 17 residues long. V shed 0 bases, J shed 2 bases, and the junction held 7 bases outside the gene matches. The CDR3 loop reads CASSQDLVAGPYNEQFF. In DNA, the CDR3 is TGTGCCAGCAGCCAAGATTTGGTAGCGGGTCCCTACAATGAGCAGTTCTTC.

The gene calls are TRBV12-3 or TRBV12-4 and TRBJ2-2; possibly TRBD1 for D (6 bases). The CDR3 sequence is 13 residues long. V lost 3 bases to trimming and J lost 6 bases, with 8 bases between them. The CDR3 DNA sequence: TGTGCCAGCAGTTTCAGGGGCTCCGGGGAGCTGTTTTTT. Residues: CASSFRGSGELFF.

The CDR3 DNA follows: TGTGCCAGCAGTCCTTGGGGGGGTCAAAAACTGTTTTTT. Its protein is CASSPWGGQKLFF. V gene TRBV6-5 combines with J gene TRBJ1-4; maybe TRBD1 (5 bases). V was pared by 5 bases and J by 9 bases, with 13 bases between. CDR1 MNHEY and CDR2 SVGAGI come from the germline V gene. The CDR3 loop spans 13 amino acids.

This clone is a singleton in its sample. The CDR3 reads CASSPGDEEAFF. CDR3 in DNA: TGTGCCAGCAGTCCAGGGGACGAAGAAGCTTTCTTT. The chain is built from TRBV6-6 and TRBJ1-1; TRBD1 might be the D (6 bases). CDR3 length: 12 residues. V was clipped by 5 bases and J by 8 bases, with 12 bases between them. Germline CDR1 and CDR2: MNHNY and SVGAGI (reference sequence).

The chain employs TRBV18 and TRBJ2-2; possible D gene TRBD2, 6 bases. Germline V CDR1 and CDR2: KGHSH, LQKENI. This CDR3 spans 16 amino acids. Trimming pared 2 bases from V and 3 bases from J, leaving 13 bases between. CDR3 in amino acids: CASSPKLAAHTGELFF. CDR3 coding DNA: TGTGCCAGCTCACCAAAACTAGCCGCTCACACCGGGGAGCTGTTTTTT.

The CDR3, as DNA: TGTGCCAGCAGCCCTTCGGGACTAGCGGGCCCCTTGAGCTCCTACGAGCAGTACTTC. Translated: CASSPSGLAGPLSSYEQYF. This rearrangement joins TRBV11-2 to TRBJ2-7; 12 bases are a match to TRBD2. The V and J ends lost 5 bases and 0 bases, in that order; junction bases with no gene match: 14. CDR1 is SGHAT, CDR2 FQNNGV, per germline. The CDR3 is made up of 19 amino acids. Full variable domain (outside the CDR3, taken from reference TRBV11-2 and TRBJ2-7): EAGVAQSPRYKIIEKRQSVAFWCNPISGHATLYWYQQILGQGPKLLIQFQNNGVVDDSQLPKDRFSAERLKGVDSTLKIQPAKLEDSAVYLCASSPSGLAGPLSSYEQYFGPGTRLTVT.

The chain combines TRBV11-2 with TRBJ2-2; possibly TRBD1 for D (6 bases). CDR1 is SGHAT and CDR2 is FQNNGV in the germline V gene. The CDR3 runs 19 residues. Deletions cut 0 bases from V and 2 bases from J, with 19 bases between. DNA for the CDR3: TGTGCCAGCAGCTTAGATAGGAGACAGGAGGCATACAACACCGGGGAGCTGTTTTTT. Translation gives CASSLDRRQEAYNTGELFF.

V and J are TRBV18 and TRBJ2-6; D unresolved. V was cut by 6 bases and J by 3 bases, with 15 bases left in between. Germline-derived CDR1 and CDR2 are KGHSH and LQKENI. The CDR3 covers 16 residues. This chain's CDR3 is CASSPLSGLGANVLTF. In DNA, the CDR3 is TGTGCCAGCTCGCCCTTGAGTGGGCTTGGGGCCAACGTCCTGACTTTC.